The 20 T cell receptor beta chains presented below share a single source sample, sequenced in a study of blood T cell repertoires in COVID-19. Repertoires were generated with immunoSEQ multiplex PCR, while TCRdb's copy carries only in-frame clones and drops some. The data contain about 160,000 clones, around nine tenths of them singletons. Sequenced sample: peripheral blood. The receptors were sampled from a woman aged 70-85 years with COVID-19, enrolled during active disease.

The rearrangement uses TRBV5-4 and TRBJ2-7; maybe TRBD1 (5 bases). The V end lost 4 bases, the J end lost 6 bases, and 14 bases lay between the germline ends. The CDR3 spans 13 residues. Germline CDR1 and CDR2: SGHNT and YYREEE (reference sequence). CDR3 DNA sequence: TGTGCCAGCAGCGCCCAGGGTTTCCCCGAGCAGTACTTC. Translation: CASSAQGFPEQYF.

The V call is TRBV7-2, the J call TRBJ2-5; 10 bases align to TRBD2. Germline CDR1 and CDR2: SGHTA and FQGNSA. CDR3 length: 13 amino acids. V lost 8 bases, J lost 5 bases, and 5 bases stayed unmatched. This CDR3 is CASSSGGAETQYF. CDR3 DNA sequence: TGTGCCAGCTCTAGCGGGGGAGCTGAGACCCAGTACTTC. Together with reference TRBV7-2 and TRBJ2-5, the CDR3 gives the full variable domain: GAGVSQSPSNKVTEKGKDVELRCDPISGHTALYWYRQSLGQGLEFLIYFQGNSAPDKSGLPSDRFSAERTGGSVSTLTIQRTQQEDSAVYLCASSSGGAETQYFGPGTRLLVL.

The chain links TRBV3-1 (or the pseudogene TRBV3-2) to TRBJ2-2, with D unresolved. Per the germline V gene, CDR1 is LGHDT and CDR2 is YNNKEL (reference sequence). Deletions cut 2 bases from V and 5 bases from J, with 15 bases between. CDR3 size: 16 residues. CDR3 nucleotide sequence: TGTGCCAGCAGCCAATCCCGCCGAGTATTAACCGGGGAGCTGTTTTTT. This encodes CASSQSRRVLTGELFF.

The rearrangement uses TRBV30 and TRBJ1-3, with D possibly matching TRBD1 (6 bases). V was pared by 4 bases and J by 7 bases, with 17 bases between. CDR3 length: 14 residues. CDR1 GTSNPN and CDR2 SVGIG come from the germline V gene (reference sequence). The CDR3 nucleotides read TGTGCCTGGACCCCTAGGCCACAGGGCAACACCATATATTTT. Amino acid sequence: CAWTPRPQGNTIYF. Using reference TRBV30 and TRBJ1-3 for the parts outside the CDR3, the full variable domain is SQTIHQWPATLVQPVGSPLSLECTVEGTSNPNLYWYRQAAGRGLQLLFYSVGIGQISSEVPQNLSASRPQDRQFILSSKKLLLSDSGFYLCAWTPRPQGNTIYFGEGSWLTVV.

V gene TRBV2 combines with J gene TRBJ2-1; 15 bases agree with TRBD2. The CDR3 is 18 residues long. CDR1 is SNHLY and CDR2 is FYNNEI in the germline V gene. J was trimmed by 7 bases and V by 5 bases; bases with no gene match: 12. CDR3 sequence: CASSHRTSGGAGGNEQFF. CDR3 DNA: TGTGCCAGCAGTCACCGGACTAGCGGGGGGGCCGGTGGAAATGAGCAGTTCTTC. Full variable domain (missing parts from reference TRBV2 and TRBJ2-1): EPEVTQTPSHQVTQMGQEVILRCVPISNHLYFYWYRQILGQKVEFLVSFYNNEISEKSEIFDDQFSVERPDGSNFTLKIRSTKLEDSAMYFCASSHRTSGGAGGNEQFFGPGTRLTVL.

This clone has a single count. The chain carries TRBV3-1 (or the pseudogene TRBV3-2) and TRBJ2-3; D uncertain. CDR1 is LGHDT and CDR2 is YNNKEL in the germline V gene (reference sequence). V dropped 6 bases and J dropped 3 bases, with 4 bases sitting between them. The CDR3 contains 11 residues. CDR3 DNA sequence: TGTGCCAGCAGTCTTACAGATACGCAGTATTTT. Protein: CASSLTDTQYF.

A note on this clone: Other DNA sequences of this sample code for an identical CDR3. The chain has TRBV5-8 and TRBJ1-4, with TRBD1 identical over 7 bases. Trimming at V came to 0 bases and at J to 8 bases, leaving 4 bases not matched to a gene. This CDR3 region has 14 residues. From germline, CDR1 is SGHTS and CDR2 YDEGEE. CDR3 DNA: TGTGCCAGCAGCTTGGGACAGGGTGGCGAAAAACTGTTTTTT. Residues: CASSLGQGGEKLFF.

The chain uses TRBV5-4 and TRBJ1-6; D remains unclear. V lost 5 bases to trimming and J lost 1 base, with 10 bases between them. CDR1 is SGHNT, CDR2 YYREEE, per germline (reference sequence). There are 15 residues in the CDR3. In DNA, the CDR3 is TGTGCCAGCAGGCCCGAGGAGTCCTATAATTCACCCCTCCACTTT. Its translation is CASRPEESYNSPLHF.

The chain carries TRBV6-5 and TRBJ1-2, with 7 bases matching TRBD1. CDR3 length: 15 amino acids. With V trimmed by 2 bases and J by 4 bases, 7 bases remained unmatched. Germline values: CDR1 MNHEY, CDR2 SVGAGI. The CDR3 DNA reads TGTGCCAGCAGTTACCCGACAGGGAAGGGCTATGGCTACACCTTC. Amino acids: CASSYPTGKGYGYTF.

The chain is built from TRBV5-6 and TRBJ2-3, with 10 bases that match TRBD1. The CDR3 consists of 16 residues. Per the germline V gene, CDR1 is SGHDT and CDR2 is YYEEEE. Unmatched junction bases numbered 6, after V lost 3 bases and J lost 2 bases. The CDR3 reads CASSWGTGDPTDTQYF. In DNA form, the CDR3 reads TGTGCCAGCAGCTGGGGGACAGGGGACCCCACAGATACGCAGTATTTT. Complete variable domain (other parts from reference TRBV5-6 and TRBJ2-3): DAGVTQSPTHLIKTRGQQVTLRCSPKSGHDTVSWYQQALGQGPQFIFQYYEEEERQRGNFPDRFSGHQFPNYSSELNVNALLLGDSALYLCASSWGTGDPTDTQYFGPGTRLTVL.

This sequence joins TRBV5-4 and TRBJ1-3; D is possibly TRBD1 (6 bases). In germline, CDR1 is SGHNT, CDR2 YYREEE (reference sequence). The length of the CDR3 is 14 residues. V was clipped by 3 bases and J by 4 bases, with 11 bases between them. For the CDR3, the DNA is TGTGCCAGCAGCTCCCCAGGGGTGGGAAACACCATATATTTT. The encoded protein is CASSSPGVGNTIYF.

The V gene is TRBV7-2, the J gene TRBJ2-7, with 7 nucleotides matching TRBD1. Per the germline V gene, CDR1 is SGHTA and CDR2 is FQGNSA. This CDR3 has 14 residues. V was pared by 4 bases and J by 3 bases, with 6 bases of the junction left unmatched. The CDR3 loop reads CASSSLQGSYEQYF. Written as DNA, the CDR3 is TGTGCCAGCAGCTCACTACAGGGGAGCTACGAGCAGTACTTC.

The CDR3 nucleotides are TGTGCCAGCACCGGCAGGGAGGATCCTACAGATACGCAGTATTTT. This gives the protein CASTGREDPTDTQYF. The rearrangement joins TRBV6-6 to TRBJ2-3; a weak D match, TRBD2 (6 bases). Germline V gene sequence: CDR1 MNHNY, CDR2 SVGAGI (reference sequence). This CDR3 has 15 residues. Trimming removed 7 bases at V and 3 bases at J, with 17 bases between.

This chain joins TRBV27 and TRBJ2-1, with D unclear. Trimming took off 7 bases at V and 9 bases at J, with 16 bases between the two ends. The germline gives CDR1 MNHEY, CDR2 SMNVEV (reference sequence). The CDR3 totals 13 residues. The CDR3 loop reads CASTARSFREQFF. The CDR3 coding sequence is TGTGCCAGCACCGCCCGCAGTTTCCGTGAGCAGTTCTTC.

This chain connects TRBV7-9 to TRBJ2-1; maybe TRBD2 (6 bases). The germline V gene encodes CDR1 SEHNR and CDR2 FQNEAQ (reference sequence). The CDR3 length is 13 residues. Trimming removed 11 bases at V and 2 bases at J, with 13 bases between. CDR3 amino acids: CACGAGTYNEQFF. The CDR3 DNA reads as TGTGCCTGCGGGGCCGGAACCTACAATGAGCAGTTCTTC.

Remarks on this clone: This sample includes further DNA sequences coding for the same CDR3. The J gene is TRBJ1-1, the V gene TRBV6-6; TRBD1 is a possible D gene (5 bases). The CDR3 covers 13 residues. Trimming removed 6 bases at V and 1 base at J, with 9 bases between. Germline CDR1 is MNHNY and CDR2 is SVGAGI (reference sequence). The CDR3 is CASSRQGNTEAFF. CDR3 DNA: TGTGCCAGCAGCCGCCAGGGGAACACTGAAGCTTTCTTT.

A single count supports this clone. This chain links TRBV11-1 with TRBJ2-7, with 8 bases identical to TRBD1. Trimming took 4 bases from V and 6 from J; bases not matched to a gene: 11. The CDR3 contains 15 residues. Germline CDR1 is SGHAT and CDR2 is FQDESV (reference sequence). This CDR3 reads CASSSQGAISLEQYF. CDR3 bases: TGTGCCAGCAGCTCCCAGGGGGCGATTTCGCTCGAGCAGTACTTC.

The chain employs TRBV19 and TRBJ2-5; D is possibly TRBD1 (6 bases). V lost 0 bases and J lost 5, with 13 bases in between. This CDR3 comprises 15 residues. Germline assignment: CDR1 LNHDA and CDR2 SQIVND (reference sequence). The CDR3 DNA sequence: TGTGCCAGTAGTATAGATGCCAGGGGCTGGGAGACCCAGTACTTC. Translating it yields CASSIDARGWETQYF.

CDR3 sequence (DNA): TGTGCCAGCAGCTTATTGGGAGTTATCGGGGGGTACAATGAGCAGTTCTTC. Amino acid sequence: CASSLLGVIGGYNEQFF. The genes are TRBV7-9 and TRBJ2-1; 7 positions agree with TRBD2. The CDR3 is 17 amino acids. V shed 2 bases and J 4 bases; nucleotides not matched to a gene: 11. Germline CDR1 SEHNR, CDR2 FQNEAQ (reference sequence).

The chain has TRBV7-3 and TRBJ2-1, with D unresolved. The germline V gene has CDR1 SGHTA and CDR2 FQGTGA. The CDR3 is made up of 15 amino acids. The V and J ends lost 1 base and 10 bases respectively, with 17 bases between them. This CDR3 reads CASSLRLGSGSEQFF. The CDR3 bases are TGTGCCAGCAGCTTAAGATTGGGTTCGGGTTCCGAGCAGTTCTTC.